The sequence of this T cell receptor beta chain was determined in a study of spatial heterogeneity in lung cancer. TCRdb reprocessed the 5' RACE reads with MiXCR, giving one entry per CDR3 protein. Among roughly 100,000 distinct CDR3 sequences listed, approximately 8.6% were seen once. This CDR3 has 14 residues. Trimming cost V 4 bases and J 7 bases; bases outside gene matches: 11. From germline, CDR1 is SGHRS and CDR2 YFSETQ. Specified time point: sample taken at primary tumor resection. Whole RNA from tumor, nontumor lung or frozen PBMC was sequenced unsorted. The sequence derives from a male donor with early-stage non-small cell lung cancer. Material: PBMCs, obtained at surgery. The V gene is TRBV5-1, the J gene TRBJ2-7; TRBD2 matches 7 bases. DNA for the CDR3: TGCGCCAGCAGCCAAACTCCGGGGGGAAGGGAGCAGTACTTC. Translating gives CASSQTPGGREQYF.